This TCR beta chain was identified in a study of cytotoxic CD8 clonotypes in ibrutinib-treated CLL. For the study at large: Sequenced samples delivered averages of roughly 250,000 productive templates and roughly 94,000 productive rearrangements. The study, taken as a whole, reports: At ibrutinib response, clonality increased, and at progression it declined back toward baseline. Contraction or stability on treatment was seen for public clonotypes, which were uncommon. Clonality measured at baseline exceeded age-matched healthy donors, tracking circulating CD8+ T-cell counts.

Germline CDR1 reads MDHEN; CDR2 reads SYDVKM. The V gene lost 3 bases and the J gene lost 7 bases, with 10 bases spanning the gap. The CDR3 sequence is 13 residues long. As concerns this clone: The antigen remains unidentified.

The assay was immunoSEQ multiplex PCR, and TCRdb's table has in-frame clones only and misses some. The table records some 310,000 clones, about 80% of them present only once. The sequence was obtained from a human donor with chronic lymphocytic leukemia. The rearrangement uses TRBV28 and TRBJ2-1; D may be TRBD1 (6 bases). This sample comprised PBMCs, obtained before ibrutinib treatment. Here the CDR3 reads CASSFPQGNEQFF. The DNA of the CDR3 is TGTGCCAGCAGTTTTCCACAGGGAAATGAGCAGTTCTTC.